Listed below are T cell receptor beta chains from one sample, sequenced in a study of blood T cell repertoires in COVID-19. Libraries were prepared by immunoSEQ multiplex PCR; TCRdb keeps only in-frame clonotypes and omits some of them. The sample yields about 50,000 clones, 90% to 95% seen once. Specimen: peripheral blood. The receptors originated from a human donor in a cohort sampled during active COVID-19. The conserved cysteine and the conserved F or W are not part of the CDR3 here. The order of the fields is V gene, J gene, CDR3 protein.

TRBV14	TRBJ1-6	ASSQRDFNSPLH
TRBV5-1	TRBJ2-2	ASSFAGPLAGESGELF
TRBV6-5	TRBJ1-6	ASNRQANSPLH
TRBV11-2	TRBJ1-6	ASSPGILNSPLH
TRBV9	TRBJ2-1	ASSSRTSVVSNEQF
TRBV30	TRBJ2-3	AWSTAYTDTQY
TRBV15	TRBJ1-5	ATSRRGQVNQPQH
TRBV7-6	TRBJ1-5	ASSLVGLCDRGFEGNQPQH
TRBV19	TRBJ1-6	ASSDRGTPLH
TRBV15	TRBJ1-4	ATSRESLRQGTEKLF
TRBV19	TRBJ2-3	ASSIQGASTDTQY
TRBV28	TRBJ2-7	ASSLFAGEQY
TRBV12-5	TRBJ1-3	ASGLVRDRDDTIY
TRBV9	TRBJ1-1	ASSGPGRANTEAF
TRBV15	TRBJ1-2	ATSRGGTTYGYT
TRBV24-1	TRBJ2-2	ATSDLSKTSGGGFGELF
TRBV5-1	TRBJ1-3	ASSWARGDGNTIY
TRBV27	TRBJ2-7	ASSLLRDNSYEQY
TRBV6-4	TRBJ2-2	ASRPGTNTGELF
TRBV6-2/TRBV6-3	TRBJ1-2	ASSPSRQPTFSGYT
TRBV5-4	TRBJ2-1	ASSLGKGSRVGNEQF
TRBV5-6	TRBJ1-2	ASSGTGGFGYT
TRBV6-5	TRBJ2-5	ASSYSPGLKTQY
TRBV2	TRBJ2-2	ASTPEANTGELF